The rows below give T cell receptor beta chains drawn from one sample of a study of lung T cells in sarcoidosis with Löfgren's syndrome. TCRdb ran MiXCR on the reads and lists one entry per CDR3 protein. The sample carries tens of thousands of distinct CDR3 sequences, approximately 22% recorded once. The sample consisted of CD4+ T cells from PBMCs. These receptors came from a human donor with sarcoidosis (Löfgren's syndrome or another form), or a control subject (not recorded which). Both conserved end residues are part of each CDR3. The D gene is left open where the match is weak. Some rows have no size entry. The others give once, few or many, or a class for an expanded clone.

D gene	V gene	CDR3 length	clone size	J gene	CDR3 protein	CDR3 DNA
.	TRBV7-9	15	many	TRBJ1-4	CASSLARRANEKLFF	TGTGCCAGCAGCTTAGCGCGGAGGGCTAATGAAAAACTGTTTTTT
.	TRBV28	15	many	TRBJ2-1	CASCGGAAAYNEQFF	TGTGCCAGCTGTGGAGGTGCAGCAGCCTACAATGAGCAGTTCTTC
.	TRBV6-1	15	many	TRBJ1-3	CASSLQGRAGNTIYF	TGTGCCAGCAGCCTACAGGGCAGAGCTGGAAACACCATATATTTT
TRBD2	TRBV2	17	many	TRBJ2-3	CASGRAFSGGATDTQYF	TGTGCCAGCGGACGAGCCTTTAGCGGGGGGGCCACAGATACGCAGTATTTT
.	TRBV4-2	18	few	TRBJ2-7	CASSPTWFPTGSSYEQYF	TGTGCCAGCAGCCCCACCTGGTTTCCTACAGGAAGCTCCTACGAGCAGTACTTC
.	TRBV18	12	few	TRBJ1-1	CASSPRQDVAFF	TGTGCCAGCTCACCACGACAGGATGTCGCTTTCTTT
TRBD2	TRBV11-2	16	.	TRBJ2-1	CASSLGHGGSDNEQSF	TGTGCCAGCAGCTTGGGGCACGGGGGGTCGGACAATGAGCAGTCCTTC
.	TRBV30	11	once	TRBJ1-1	CACREVTEAFF	TGTGCCTGCAGGGAGGTGACTGAAGCTTTCTTT
.	TRBV20-1	13	few	TRBJ2-4	CSARGDSGDIQYF	TGCAGTGCTAGGGGAGACAGTGGGGACATTCAGTACTTC
.	TRBV6-1	13	many	TRBJ2-2	CASSVRSTGELFF	TGTGCCAGCAGTGTACGGTCCACCGGGGAGCTGTTTTTT
.	TRBV6-1	14	many	TRBJ1-3	CASSVVWSGNTIYF	TGTGCCAGCAGTGTAGTGTGGTCTGGAAACACCATATATTTT
.	TRBV6-2/TRBV6-3	15	many	TRBJ1-2	CASSYSSPGEGGYTF	TGTGCCAGCAGTTACTCGAGTCCAGGGGAAGGAGGCTACACCTTC
.	TRBV6-6	14	many	TRBJ2-7	CASSYTQDPYEQYF	TGTGCCAGCAGTTACACCCAGGACCCCTACGAGCAGTACTTC
.	TRBV18	13	.	TRBJ2-5	CASSPIMRETQYF	TGTGCCAGCTCACCAATTATGAGGGAGACCCAGTACTTC
TRBD1	TRBV7-2	16	many	TRBJ1-5	CASSLAGGPSNQPQHF	TGTGCCAGCAGCTTAGCAGGGGGCCCGAGCAATCAGCCCCAGCATTTT
.	TRBV28	13	.	TRBJ1-5	CASRVNSNQPQHF	TGTGCCAGCAGAGTAAATAGCAATCAGCCCCAGCATTTT
.	TRBV19	14	.	TRBJ2-2	CASSIDQNTGKLFF	TGTGCCAGTAGTATAGATCAGAACACCGGGAAGCTGTTTTTT
TRBD1	TRBV5-1	15	few	TRBJ1-2	CASSLVQGANYGYTF	TGCGCCAGCAGCTTGGTGCAGGGGGCAAACTATGGCTACACCTTC
.	TRBV6-1	15	many	TRBJ1-2	CASSQLTPVSYGYTF	TGTGCCAGCAGTCAGCTCACTCCCGTTTCCTATGGCTACACCTTC
.	TRBV20-1	12	many	TRBJ2-1	CSAGLGYNEQFF	TGCAGTGCCGGTCTAGGTTACAATGAGCAGTTCTTC
.	TRBV29-1	11	.	TRBJ2-7	CSVGSPYEQYF	TGCAGCGTTGGGTCCCCCTACGAGCAGTACTTC
TRBD1	TRBV6-1	14	many	TRBJ2-7	CASSSGQGTYEQYF	TGTGCCAGCAGTTCGGGACAGGGGACCTACGAGCAGTACTTC
.	TRBV2	14	many	TRBJ2-5	CASSEVRVKETQYF	TGTGCCAGCAGTGAAGTCAGGGTTAAAGAGACCCAGTACTTC
TRBD1	TRBV7-8	17	many	TRBJ1-1	CASSLAARTGYGTEAFF	TGTGCCAGCAGCTTAGCGGCCCGGACAGGGTACGGCACTGAAGCTTTCTTT
TRBD1	TRBV19	15	many	TRBJ2-1	CASSNTGAFYNEQFF	TGTGCCAGTAGTAATACAGGGGCGTTTTACAATGAGCAGTTCTTC
TRBD1	TRBV6-1	13	few	TRBJ2-7	CASSRQGLGEQYF	TGTGCCAGCAGCCGACAGGGGCTGGGCGAGCAGTACTTC
.	TRBV14	17	few	TRBJ2-5	CASSQWKSSTHQETQYF	TGTGCCAGCAGCCAATGGAAGTCATCGACCCATCAAGAGACCCAGTACTTC
TRBD1	TRBV20-1	16	.	TRBJ2-4	CSANVITGGAWNIQYF	TGCAGTGCGAACGTAATAACAGGGGGCGCTTGGAACATTCAGTACTTC
TRBD2	TRBV11-3	17	.	TRBJ2-3	CASSLGGQRGNADTQYF	TGTGCCAGCAGCTTAGGGGGCCAGCGGGGAAACGCAGATACGCAGTATTTT
TRBD2	TRBV20-1	15	many	TRBJ2-3	CSASFVTTGGRTQYF	TGCAGTGCTAGTTTCGTGACCACCGGCGGGAGGACGCAGTATTTT
.	TRBV29-1	13	few	TRBJ2-3	CSGARVGTDTQYF	TGCAGCGGGGCACGGGTGGGCACAGATACGCAGTATTTT
.	TRBV6-6	13	.	TRBJ1-5	CASSYPTHQPQHF	TGTGCCAGCAGTTACCCCACTCACCAGCCCCAGCATTTT
.	TRBV20-1	15	many	TRBJ1-1	CSASRRSTGNTEAFF	TGCAGTGCTAGTAGGCGAAGTACAGGGAACACTGAAGCTTTCTTT
.	TRBV18	17	many	TRBJ2-7	CASSQTYTIGQGYEQYF	TGTGCCAGCTCACAGACCTATACTATAGGGCAGGGCTACGAGCAGTACTTC
.	TRBV7-9	14	many	TRBJ1-1	CASSFGGVGAEAFF	TGTGCCAGCAGCTTTGGAGGGGTTGGCGCTGAAGCTTTCTTT
TRBD2	TRBV19	17	many	TRBJ2-3	CASSALRGTSGTDTQYF	TGTGCCAGTAGTGCCCTCCGTGGGACTAGCGGCACAGATACGCAGTATTTT
TRBD2	TRBV6-1	17	few	TRBJ2-6	CASSERGGDSGANVLTF	TGTGCCAGCAGTGAACGGGGGGGAGACTCTGGGGCCAACGTCCTGACTTTC
.	TRBV6-6	14	many	TRBJ2-1	CASSYLRESNEQFF	TGTGCCAGCAGTTACCTACGGGAGTCCAATGAGCAGTTCTTC
.	TRBV20-1	14	many	TRBJ2-5	CSAPDRAGQETQYF	TGCAGTGCTCCTGACAGGGCGGGACAAGAGACCCAGTACTTC
.	TRBV25-1	15	.	TRBJ2-3	CASSLTATGTDTQYF	TGTGCCAGCAGTCTCACAGCCACAGGGACAGATACGCAGTATTTT
TRBD1	TRBV2	12	many	TRBJ2-1	CASTRTGNEQFF	TGTGCCAGCACTCGGACAGGGAATGAGCAGTTCTTC
TRBD2	TRBV28	15	many	TRBJ2-3	CASSPAGGPTDTQYF	TGTGCCAGCAGCCCAGCGGGGGGCCCAACAGATACGCAGTATTTT
TRBD2	TRBV5-4	16	.	TRBJ2-3	CASSTELAGVGDTQYF	TGTGCCAGCAGTACGGAACTAGCGGGAGTGGGAGATACGCAGTATTTT
.	TRBV29-1	14	.	TRBJ2-2	CSVGRQPHLGELFF	TGCAGCGTTGGGCGACAGCCACATCTCGGGGAGCTGTTTTTT
TRBD1	TRBV29-1	12	many	TRBJ2-5	CSTVTGGETQYF	TGCAGCACCGTAACAGGGGGGGAGACCCAGTACTTC
TRBD2	TRBV24-1	17	many	TRBJ2-1	CATSDAIAAGVYNEQFF	TGTGCCACCAGTGACGCCATAGCAGCGGGGGTTTACAATGAGCAGTTCTTC
.	TRBV5-8	15	many	TRBJ1-5	CASSPDGYSNQPQHF	TGTGCCAGCAGCCCCGACGGATATAGCAATCAGCCCCAGCATTTT
.	TRBV20-1	18	many	TRBJ1-6	CSARGPRDTGNYNSPLHF	TGCAGTGCTAGGGGACCCAGGGACACCGGAAATTATAATTCACCCCTCCACTTT
TRBD1	TRBV20-1	16	.	TRBJ1-5	CSAWAGGINSNQPQHF	TGCAGTGCTTGGGCAGGGGGCATCAATAGCAATCAGCCCCAGCATTTT
.	TRBV2	19	.	TRBJ2-1	CASSRRDALSQSSYNEQFF	TGTGCCAGCAGTAGAAGGGACGCCCTATCCCAGAGCTCCTACAATGAGCAGTTCTTC
TRBD2	TRBV28	17	few	TRBJ2-2	CASSSIPGLAYTGELFF	TGTGCCAGCAGTTCAATTCCGGGACTAGCCTACACCGGGGAGCTGTTTTTT
TRBD1	TRBV2	15	.	TRBJ1-5	CASRGGTVSNQPQHF	TGTGCCAGCAGGGGGGGGACAGTGAGCAATCAGCCCCAGCATTTT